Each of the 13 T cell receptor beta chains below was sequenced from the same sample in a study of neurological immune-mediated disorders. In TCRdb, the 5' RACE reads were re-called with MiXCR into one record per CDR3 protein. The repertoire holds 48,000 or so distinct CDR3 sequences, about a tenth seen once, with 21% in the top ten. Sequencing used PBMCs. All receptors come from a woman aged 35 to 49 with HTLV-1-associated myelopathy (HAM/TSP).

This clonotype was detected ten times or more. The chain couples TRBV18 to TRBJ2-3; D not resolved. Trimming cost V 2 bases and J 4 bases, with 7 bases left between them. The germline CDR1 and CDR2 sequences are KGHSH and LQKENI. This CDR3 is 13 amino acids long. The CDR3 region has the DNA TGTGCCAGCTCACCAGAGGATGCAGATACGCAGTATTTT. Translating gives CASSPEDADTQYF. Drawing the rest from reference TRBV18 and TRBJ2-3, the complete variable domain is NAGVMQNPRHLVRRRGQEARLRCSPMKGHSHVYWYRQLPEEGLKFMVYLQKENIIDESGMPKERFSAEFPKEGPSILRIQQVVRGDSAAYFCASSPEDADTQYFGPGTRLTVL.

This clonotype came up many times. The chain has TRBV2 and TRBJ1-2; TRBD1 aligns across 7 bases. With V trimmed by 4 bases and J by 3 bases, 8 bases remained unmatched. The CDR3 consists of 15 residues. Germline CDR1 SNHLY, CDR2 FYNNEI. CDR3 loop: CASSAGGMADYGYTF. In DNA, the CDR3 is TGTGCCAGCAGTGCAGGGGGGATGGCGGACTATGGCTACACCTTC.

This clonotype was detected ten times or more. CDR3 sequence (DNA): TGTGCCAGCAAAGCATCGGGCGCATCGGTGGCCGGGGAGCTGTTTTTT. Protein product: CASKASGASVAGELFF. The chain couples TRBV6-2 or TRBV6-3 to TRBJ2-2; D uncertain. Deletions cut 7 bases from V and 6 bases from J, with 21 bases between. The germline V gene has CDR1 MNHEY and CDR2 SVGEGT. This CDR3 spans 16 amino acids.

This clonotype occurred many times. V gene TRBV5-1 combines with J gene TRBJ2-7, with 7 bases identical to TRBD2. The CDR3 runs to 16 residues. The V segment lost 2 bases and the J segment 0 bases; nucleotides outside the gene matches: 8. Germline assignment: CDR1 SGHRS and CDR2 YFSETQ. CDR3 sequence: CASSFGASGVSYEQYF. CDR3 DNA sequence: TGCGCCAGCAGCTTTGGGGCTAGCGGTGTCTCCTACGAGCAGTACTTC.

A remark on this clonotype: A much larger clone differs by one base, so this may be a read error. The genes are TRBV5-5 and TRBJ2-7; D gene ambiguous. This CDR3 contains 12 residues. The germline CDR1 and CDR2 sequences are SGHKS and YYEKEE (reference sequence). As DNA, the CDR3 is TGTACCAGCAGCCCGATGAGCTACGAGCAGTACTTC. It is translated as CTSSPMSYEQYF.

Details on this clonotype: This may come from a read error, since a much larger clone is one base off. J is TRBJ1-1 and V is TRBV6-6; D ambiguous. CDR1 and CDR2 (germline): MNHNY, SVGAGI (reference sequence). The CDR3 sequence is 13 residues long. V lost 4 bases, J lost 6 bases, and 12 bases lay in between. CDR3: CASSSKDYAEAFF. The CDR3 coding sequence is TGTGCCAGCAGTTCCAAGGATTACGCTGAAGCTTTCTTT.

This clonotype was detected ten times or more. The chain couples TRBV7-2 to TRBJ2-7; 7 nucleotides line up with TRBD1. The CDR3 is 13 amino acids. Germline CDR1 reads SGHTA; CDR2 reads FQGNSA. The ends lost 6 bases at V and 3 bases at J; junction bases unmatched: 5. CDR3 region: CASSRDRDYEQYF. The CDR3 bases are TGTGCCAGCAGTCGCGACAGGGACTACGAGCAGTACTTC.

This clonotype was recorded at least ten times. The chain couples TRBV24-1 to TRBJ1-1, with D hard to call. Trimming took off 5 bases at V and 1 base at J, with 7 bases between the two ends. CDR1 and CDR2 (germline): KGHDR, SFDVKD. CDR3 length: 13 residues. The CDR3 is CATSGQPNTEAFF. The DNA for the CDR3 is TGTGCCACCAGTGGTCAGCCGAACACTGAAGCTTTCTTT.

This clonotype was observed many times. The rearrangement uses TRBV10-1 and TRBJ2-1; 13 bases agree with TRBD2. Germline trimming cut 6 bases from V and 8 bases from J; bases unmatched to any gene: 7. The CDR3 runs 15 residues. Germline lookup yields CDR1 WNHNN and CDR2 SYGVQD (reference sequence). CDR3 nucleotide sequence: TGCGCCAGCAGCGATGGGACTAGCGGGGCCCATGAGCAGTTCTTC. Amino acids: CASSDGTSGAHEQFF.

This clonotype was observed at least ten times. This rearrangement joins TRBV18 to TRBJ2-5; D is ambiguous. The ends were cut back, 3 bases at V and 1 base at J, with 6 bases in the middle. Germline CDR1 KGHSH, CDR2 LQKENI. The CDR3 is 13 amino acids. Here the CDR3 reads CASSPALQETQYF. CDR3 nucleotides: TGTGCCAGCTCACCTGCCCTCCAAGAGACCCAGTACTTC.

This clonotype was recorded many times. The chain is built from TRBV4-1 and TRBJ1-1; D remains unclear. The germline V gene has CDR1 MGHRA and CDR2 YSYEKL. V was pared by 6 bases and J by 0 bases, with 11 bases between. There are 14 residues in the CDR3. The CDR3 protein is CASRQRPMNTEAFF. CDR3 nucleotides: TGCGCCAGCAGACAGAGACCTATGAACACTGAAGCTTTCTTT.

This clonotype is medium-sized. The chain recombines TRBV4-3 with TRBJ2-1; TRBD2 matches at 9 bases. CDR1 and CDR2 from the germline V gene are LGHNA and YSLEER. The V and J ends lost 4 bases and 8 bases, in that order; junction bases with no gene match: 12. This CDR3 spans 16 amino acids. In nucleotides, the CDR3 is TGCGCCAGCAGCCTCGCCGGGACTAGCATTATCGATGAGCAGTTCTTC. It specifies CASSLAGTSIIDEQFF.

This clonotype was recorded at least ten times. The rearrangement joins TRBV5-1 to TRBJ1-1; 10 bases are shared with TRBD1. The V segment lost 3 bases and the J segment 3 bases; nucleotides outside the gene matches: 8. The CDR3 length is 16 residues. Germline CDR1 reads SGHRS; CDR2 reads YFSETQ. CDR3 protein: CASSYPSGTGDTEAFF. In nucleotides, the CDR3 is TGCGCCAGCAGCTACCCGAGCGGGACAGGGGACACTGAAGCTTTCTTT.